These 22 T cell receptor beta chains originate from one sample sequenced in a study of cytomegalovirus exposure and HLA in healthy donors. Vbeta (60) and Jbeta (13) primers were used in the PCR. TCRdb's copy holds only in-frame clones and misses some; the assay was immunoSEQ multiplex PCR. The sample comprises 100,000 or so clones, 65% to 90% of which are singletons, and about 6.9% rests with the top ten. The sequencing sample was made of PBMCs. The receptors were gathered from a man in his thirties or forties in good health and CMV-seropositive.

This clone was detected once. This sequence joins TRBV5-5 and TRBJ1-6; D is ambiguous. CDR3 length: 15 residues. Per germline, CDR1 SGHKS and CDR2 YYEKEE (reference sequence). The V gene lost 2 bases and the J gene lost 0 bases, with 6 bases spanning the gap. CDR3 sequence reads: CASSFESSYNSPLHF. CDR3 sequence (DNA): TGTGCCAGCAGCTTTGAGAGCTCCTATAATTCACCCCTCCACTTT.

V and J are TRBV28 and TRBJ2-7; D is unclear. V lost 1 base and J lost 4, with 11 bases in between. Looked up from germline, CDR1 is MDHEN and CDR2 is SYDVKM. The CDR3 is 14 amino acids. CDR3 protein: CASSLYIGDYEQYF. CDR3 DNA sequence: TGTGCCAGCAGTTTATACATCGGAGATTACGAGCAGTACTTC.

The gene calls are TRBV6-5 and TRBJ1-2; unclear D gene. Germline V gives CDR1 MNHEY, CDR2 SVGAGI. The V end lost 6 bases, the J end lost 6 bases, and 17 bases lay between the germline ends. The CDR3 sequence is 14 residues long. The CDR3 loop is CASRRLVGVDGYTF. The CDR3 DNA sequence: TGTGCCAGCAGACGCCTGGTCGGAGTGGATGGCTACACCTTC.

This chain uses TRBV2 with TRBJ2-5; TRBD1 matches at 10 bases. Germline V gives CDR1 SNHLY, CDR2 FYNNEI. The CDR3 spans 14 residues. V lost 7 bases to trimming and J lost 5 bases; unmatched junction nucleotides: 7. The CDR3 DNA reads TGTGCCAGCAAGCGAGACAGGGGGCGGGAGACCCAGTACTTC. It specifies CASKRDRGRETQYF.

The gene calls are TRBV18 and TRBJ2-7, with 11 bases matching TRBD2. Germline values: CDR1 KGHSH, CDR2 LQKENI. The CDR3 sequence is 16 residues long. V lost 5 bases to trimming and J lost 5 bases; unmatched junction nucleotides: 11. The CDR3 sequence is CASSSLLAGGGHEQYF. DNA for the CDR3: TGTGCCAGCTCATCCCTTCTAGCGGGGGGCGGCCACGAGCAGTACTTC.

The chain carries TRBV18 and TRBJ1-4; no clear D. Germline V CDR1 and CDR2: KGHSH, LQKENI. There are 18 residues in the CDR3. V was cut by 3 bases and J by 0 bases, with 17 bases left in between. The CDR3 DNA sequence: TGTGCCAGCTCACCCTCCTGGAGCAGTATTGCAACTAATGAAAAACTGTTTTTT. The encoded protein is CASSPSWSSIATNEKLFF.

The rearrangement joins TRBV9 to TRBJ2-1, with 8 positions matching TRBD2. The CDR3 contains 16 residues. The V segment lost 5 bases and the J segment 6 bases; nucleotides outside the gene matches: 13. CDR1 is SGDLS, CDR2 YYNGEE, per germline. The CDR3 nucleotides read TGTGCCAGCAGTGACTCCCGGGTAGCGGGGCCCAATGAGCAGTTCTTC. Translating gives CASSDSRVAGPNEQFF.

This sequence joins TRBV5-1 and TRBJ1-1, with a possible D match to TRBD1 (6 bases). The V gene lost 2 bases and the J gene lost 3 bases, with 14 bases spanning the gap. This CDR3 has 15 amino acids. Per germline, CDR1 SGHRS and CDR2 YFSETQ. CDR3 protein: CASSLQQGWYTEAFF. The CDR3 DNA sequence: TGCGCCAGCAGCTTACAACAGGGATGGTACACTGAAGCTTTCTTT.

This chain joins TRBV25-1 and TRBJ2-3, with D perhaps matching TRBD1 (6 bases). Trimming took off 3 bases at V and 3 bases at J, with 16 bases between the two ends. Germline-derived CDR1 and CDR2 are MGHDK and SYGVNS. The CDR3 is 16 amino acids. CDR3 sequence (DNA): TGTGCCAGCAGTGACCCCACAGGGTCGAGTACAGATACGCAGTATTTT. It encodes CASSDPTGSSTDTQYF.

This chain links TRBV5-1 with TRBJ2-7; the match to TRBD1 covers 8 bases. This CDR3 region has 16 residues. CDR1 and CDR2 from the germline V gene are SGHRS and YFSETQ. J lost 7 bases, V lost 5 bases, and 17 bases had no gene match. CDR3 region: CASRGVLAGGAGEQYF. CDR3 bases: TGCGCCAGCAGAGGTGTGCTGGCAGGGGGCGCGGGGGAGCAGTACTTC.

The rearrangement uses TRBV4-1 and TRBJ2-3; the match to TRBD2 covers 12 bases. CDR3 size: 17 residues. The V segment lost 5 bases and the J segment 0 bases; nucleotides outside the gene matches: 6. CDR1 and CDR2 (germline): MGHRA, YSYEKL. CDR3 DNA sequence: TGCGCCAGCAGCGGGCTAGCGGGGGGGCAAAGCACAGATACGCAGTATTTT. It codes for CASSGLAGGQSTDTQYF.

The chain combines TRBV19 with TRBJ2-2; 10 bases match TRBD2. The CDR3 extends over 15 amino acids. Germline V gene sequence: CDR1 LNHDA, CDR2 SQIVND (reference sequence). V shed 5 bases, J shed 3 bases, and the junction held 3 bases outside the gene matches. The CDR3 sequence: CASSLAGGDTGELFF. The CDR3 nucleotides read TGTGCCAGTAGTTTAGCGGGGGGAGACACCGGGGAGCTGTTTTTT.

As for this clone: A junction end diverges from the germline sequence, so it may reflect a read error. The gene calls are TRBV7-3 and TRBJ2-3; TRBD2 aligns across 13 bases. Per germline, CDR1 SGHTA and CDR2 FQGTGA. CDR3 length: 16 amino acids. Here the CDR3 DNA reads TGTGCCAGCAGCATAACAACTAGCGGGGGGGCAGATACGCAGTATTTT. It yields the protein CASSITTSGGADTQYF.

The rearrangement joins TRBV4-1 to TRBJ1-2, with 7 bases aligning to TRBD1. The germline V gene encodes CDR1 MGHRA and CDR2 YSYEKL. V shed 2 bases and J 9 bases; nucleotides not matched to a gene: 9. The CDR3 consists of 14 residues. The CDR3 sequence: CASSQPGTDFRYTF. The CDR3, as DNA: TGCGCCAGCAGCCAACCGGGGACAGACTTCCGCTACACCTTC.

The genes are TRBV6-4 and TRBJ1-1, with 9 positions matching TRBD1. The CDR3 loop spans 17 amino acids. Germline assignment: CDR1 MRHNA and CDR2 SNTAGT. With 5 bases clipped from V and 3 bases from J, the junction kept 13 bases outside the gene matches. This chain's CDR3 is CASSPLTQGASDTEAFF. The CDR3 DNA reads as TGTGCCAGCAGTCCACTTACACAGGGGGCATCGGACACTGAAGCTTTCTTT.

This chain connects TRBV7-6 to TRBJ2-3, with D unclear. V was cut by 3 bases and J by 6 bases, with 19 bases left in between. This CDR3 has 16 residues. Germline V CDR1 and CDR2: SGHVS, FNYEAQ. The CDR3 is CASSFPLAASDDTQYF. The CDR3 DNA follows: TGTGCCAGCAGCTTTCCCCTGGCAGCGAGTGACGATACGCAGTATTTT.

The V call is TRBV6-5, the J call TRBJ1-2; 8 nucleotides align to TRBD1. Unmatched junction bases numbered 8, after V lost 6 bases and J lost 8 bases. This CDR3 is 13 amino acids long. The germline V gene encodes CDR1 MNHEY and CDR2 SVGAGI. CDR3 sequence: CASRARGRGGYTF. Written as DNA, the CDR3 is TGTGCCAGCAGAGCCAGGGGGCGCGGGGGCTACACCTTC.

The chain carries TRBV5-4 and TRBJ1-2; weak D call: TRBD1 (6 bases). V was shortened by 4 bases and J by 4 bases, with 14 bases between the two germline ends. The V gene's germline CDR1 is SGHNT and CDR2 YYREEE (reference sequence). CDR3 size: 14 residues. Here the CDR3 reads CASSPDGRGYGYTF. The CDR3 DNA reads as TGTGCCAGCAGCCCGGACGGCAGGGGCTATGGCTACACCTTC.

The chain uses TRBV4-1 and TRBJ2-4; 7 positions agree with TRBD2. The J segment lost 2 bases and the V segment lost 1 base, leaving 5 bases of the junction unmatched. The CDR3 sequence is 16 residues long. Germline V gene lookup returns CDR1 MGHRA and CDR2 YSYEKL. CDR3 residues: CASSQVRGGTKNIQYF. In DNA, the CDR3 is TGCGCCAGCAGCCAAGTTCGCGGGGGAACCAAAAACATTCAGTACTTC.

The chain is built from TRBV10-3 and TRBJ2-7, with D perhaps TRBD2 (6 bases). The CDR3 contains 15 residues. CDR1 and CDR2 from the germline V gene are ENHRY and SYGVKD. V lost 0 bases and J lost 2, with 11 bases in between. The CDR3 sequence: CAISESPGGPYEQYF. As DNA, the CDR3 is TGTGCCATCAGTGAGTCCCCCGGAGGGCCCTACGAGCAGTACTTC.

This clone was seen just once. The V call is TRBV5-1, the J call TRBJ2-7; D is possibly TRBD1 (5 bases). Germline values: CDR1 SGHRS, CDR2 YFSETQ. With 0 bases removed from V and 5 bases from J, the gap between germline ends came to 12 bases. The CDR3 is 14 amino acids. DNA of the CDR3: TGCGCCAGCAGCTTGGTCGCAGGGTCCGACGAGCAGTACTTC. Protein sequence: CASSLVAGSDEQYF.

This rearrangement joins TRBV19 to TRBJ2-3; 13 nucleotides agree with TRBD2. This CDR3 spans 16 amino acids. CDR1 and CDR2 from the germline V gene are LNHDA and SQIVND (reference sequence). With 4 bases clipped from V and 1 base from J, the junction kept 2 bases outside the gene matches. This chain's CDR3 is CASSTGTSGGTDTQYF. CDR3 in DNA: TGTGCCAGTAGTACTGGGACTAGCGGGGGCACAGATACGCAGTATTTT.